This T cell receptor (beta chain) was captured by sequencing in a study of beta chain features in type 1 diabetes. Study information: The samples had 85 million to 140 million sorted cells examined in all.

Isolation of CD4+ naive, central memory, regulatory and stem cell-like memory cells was achieved by sorting via CD45RO/CCR7/CD25/CD127/CD95/CD27. This clone was seen only a few times. The same CDR3 also results from other DNA sequences found in this sample. cDNA synthesis used the whole RNA isolate, giving expressed TCRB sequences. The data were produced by immunoSEQ multiplex PCR, yet TCRdb's version contains in-frame clones alone and is incomplete. The table lists a few hundred thousand clones, approximately 15% of them singletons. The sequenced material came from central memory CD4+ T cells from blood. This TCR derives from a man in his thirties or forties in good health.

The CDR3 sequence is CASSAGEGTEAFF. The CDR3 DNA sequence: TGTGCCAGCAGTGCAGGGGAGGGCACTGAAGCTTTCTTT. This chain uses TRBV2 with TRBJ1-1; a possible D gene is TRBD1 (6 bases). V was cut by 4 bases and J by 4 bases, with 10 bases left in between. CDR1 is SNHLY, CDR2 FYNNEI, per germline. This CDR3 has 13 residues.